This T cell receptor beta chain derives from a study of cytotoxic CD8 clonotypes in ibrutinib-treated CLL. Regarding the study as a whole: Progressing and sustained-remission patients had different sampling times. Shared public clonotypes were rare, and on treatment they either got smaller or stayed the same.

For this clone: Its antigen is undetermined.

Germline V lookup: CDR1 SQVTM, CDR2 ANQGSEA. J gave up 5 bases and V 4 bases, and 7 bases lay outside the gene matches. The length of the CDR3 is 14 residues. Targeted sequencing depth ranged from 1 in 200,000 to 1 in 1 million T cells. Sequenced by immunoSEQ multiplex PCR; TCRdb stores in-frame clones only, minus some. The profile shows roughly 250,000 clones, about three quarters of them singletons. This TCR was recovered from a human donor with chronic lymphocytic leukemia. The sample here was PBMCs, taken after 24 months of ibrutinib treatment. The chain is built from TRBV29-1 and TRBJ2-1, with 8 bases identical to TRBD2. The CDR3 sequence is CSVVREGLHNEQFF. As DNA, the CDR3 is TGCAGCGTTGTACGGGAGGGTTTACACAATGAGCAGTTCTTC.